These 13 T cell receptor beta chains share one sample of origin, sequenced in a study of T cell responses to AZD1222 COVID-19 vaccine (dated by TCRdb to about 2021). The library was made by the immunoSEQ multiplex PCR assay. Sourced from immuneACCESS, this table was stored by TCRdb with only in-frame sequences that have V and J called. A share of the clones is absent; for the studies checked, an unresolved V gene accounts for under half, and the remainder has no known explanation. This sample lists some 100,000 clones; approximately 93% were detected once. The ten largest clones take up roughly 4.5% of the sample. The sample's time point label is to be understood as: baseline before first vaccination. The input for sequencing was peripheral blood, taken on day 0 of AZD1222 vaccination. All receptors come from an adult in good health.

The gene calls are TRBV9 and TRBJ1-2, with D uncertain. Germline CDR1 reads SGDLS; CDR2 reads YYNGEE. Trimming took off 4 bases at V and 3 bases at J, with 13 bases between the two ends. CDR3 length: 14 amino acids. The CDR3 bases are TGTGCCAGCAGCAAGTTAGGGTGGGACTATGGCTACACCTTC. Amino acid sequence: CASSKLGWDYGYTF.

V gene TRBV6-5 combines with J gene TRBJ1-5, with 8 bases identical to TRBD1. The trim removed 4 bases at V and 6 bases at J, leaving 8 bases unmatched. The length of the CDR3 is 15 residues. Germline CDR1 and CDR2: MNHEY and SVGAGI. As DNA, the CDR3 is TGTGCCAGCAGTTTCGGACAGGGAAGTAGTCAGCCCCAGCATTTT. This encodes CASSFGQGSSQPQHF.

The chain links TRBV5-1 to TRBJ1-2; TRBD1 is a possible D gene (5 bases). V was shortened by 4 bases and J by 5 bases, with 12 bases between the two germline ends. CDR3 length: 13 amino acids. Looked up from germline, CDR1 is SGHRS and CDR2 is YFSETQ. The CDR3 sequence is CASSHGTVYGYTF. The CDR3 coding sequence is TGCGCCAGCAGCCACGGGACCGTATATGGCTACACCTTC. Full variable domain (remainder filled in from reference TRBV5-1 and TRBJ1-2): KAGVTQTPRYLIKTRGQQVTLSCSPISGHRSVSWYQQTPGQGLQFLFEYFSETQRNKGNFPGRFSGRQFSNSRSEMNVSTLELGDSALYLCASSHGTVYGYTFGSGTRLTVV.

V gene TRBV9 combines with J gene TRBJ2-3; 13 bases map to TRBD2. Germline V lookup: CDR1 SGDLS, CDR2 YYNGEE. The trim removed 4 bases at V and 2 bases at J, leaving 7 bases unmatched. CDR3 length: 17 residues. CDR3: CASSPRLAGGLTDTQYF. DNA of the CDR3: TGTGCCAGCAGCCCCCGACTAGCGGGGGGCCTCACAGATACGCAGTATTTT.

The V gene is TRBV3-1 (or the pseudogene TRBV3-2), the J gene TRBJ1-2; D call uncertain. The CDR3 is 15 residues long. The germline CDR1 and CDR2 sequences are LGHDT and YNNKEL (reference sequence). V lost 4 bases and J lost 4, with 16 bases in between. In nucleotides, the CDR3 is TGTGCCAGCAGCCCCGGTCGGGGATTCGCCTATGGCTACACCTTC. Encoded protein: CASSPGRGFAYGYTF.

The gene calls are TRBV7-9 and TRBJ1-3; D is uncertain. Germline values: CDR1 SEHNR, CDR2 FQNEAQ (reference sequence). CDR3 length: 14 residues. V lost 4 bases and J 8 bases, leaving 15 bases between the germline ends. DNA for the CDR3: TGTGCCAGCAGCTCTTCTCACCCCCAGGACACCATATATTTT. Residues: CASSSSHPQDTIYF. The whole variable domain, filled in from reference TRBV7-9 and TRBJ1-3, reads DTGVSQNPRHKITKRGQNVTFRCDPISEHNRLYWYRQTLGQGPEFLTYFQNEAQLEKSRLLSDRFSAERPKGSFSTLEIQRTEQGDSAMYLCASSSSHPQDTIYFGEGSWLTVV.

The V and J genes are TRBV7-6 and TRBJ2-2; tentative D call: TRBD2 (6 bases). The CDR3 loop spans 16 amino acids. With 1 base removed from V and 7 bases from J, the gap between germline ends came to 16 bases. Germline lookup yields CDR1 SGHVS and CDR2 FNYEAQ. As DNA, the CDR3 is TGTGCCAGCAGCTTAGAGGAGGGGCAGCTAGGCGGGGAGCTGTTTTTT. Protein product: CASSLEEGQLGGELFF.

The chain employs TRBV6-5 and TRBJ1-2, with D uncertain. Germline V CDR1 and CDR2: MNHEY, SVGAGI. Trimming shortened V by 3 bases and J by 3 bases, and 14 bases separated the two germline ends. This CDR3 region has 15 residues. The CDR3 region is CASSYGGSDYYGYTF. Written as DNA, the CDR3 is TGTGCCAGCAGTTATGGCGGGTCAGATTACTATGGCTACACCTTC.

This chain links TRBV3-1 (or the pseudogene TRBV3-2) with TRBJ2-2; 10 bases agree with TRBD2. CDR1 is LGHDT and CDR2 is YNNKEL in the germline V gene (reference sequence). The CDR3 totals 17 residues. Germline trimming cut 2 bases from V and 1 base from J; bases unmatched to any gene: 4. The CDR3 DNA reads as TGTGCCAGCAGCCAAAGACTAGCGGGCCTGAACACCGGGGAGCTGTTTTTT. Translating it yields CASSQRLAGLNTGELFF.

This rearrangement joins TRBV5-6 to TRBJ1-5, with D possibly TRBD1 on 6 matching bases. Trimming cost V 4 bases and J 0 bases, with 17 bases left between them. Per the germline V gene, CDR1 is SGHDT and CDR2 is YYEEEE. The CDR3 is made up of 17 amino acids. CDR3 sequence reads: CASSRGDTRLSNQPQHF. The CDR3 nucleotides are TGTGCCAGCAGCCGGGGGGACACGAGACTTAGCAATCAGCCCCAGCATTTT.

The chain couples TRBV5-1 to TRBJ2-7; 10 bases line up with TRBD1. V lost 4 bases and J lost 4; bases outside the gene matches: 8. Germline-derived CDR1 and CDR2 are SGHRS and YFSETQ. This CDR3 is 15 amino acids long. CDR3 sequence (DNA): TGCGCCAGCAGCCCATTGGACAGGGGGGTTTACGAGCAGTACTTC. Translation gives CASSPLDRGVYEQYF. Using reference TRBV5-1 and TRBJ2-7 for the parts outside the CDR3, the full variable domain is KAGVTQTPRYLIKTRGQQVTLSCSPISGHRSVSWYQQTPGQGLQFLFEYFSETQRNKGNFPGRFSGRQFSNSRSEMNVSTLELGDSALYLCASSPLDRGVYEQYFGPGTRLTVT.

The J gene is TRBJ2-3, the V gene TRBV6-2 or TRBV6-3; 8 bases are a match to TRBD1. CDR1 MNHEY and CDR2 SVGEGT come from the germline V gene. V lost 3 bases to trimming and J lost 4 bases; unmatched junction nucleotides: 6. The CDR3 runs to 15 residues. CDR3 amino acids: CASSYLGQGSDTQYF. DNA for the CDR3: TGTGCCAGCAGTTATCTTGGACAGGGCTCAGATACGCAGTATTTT.

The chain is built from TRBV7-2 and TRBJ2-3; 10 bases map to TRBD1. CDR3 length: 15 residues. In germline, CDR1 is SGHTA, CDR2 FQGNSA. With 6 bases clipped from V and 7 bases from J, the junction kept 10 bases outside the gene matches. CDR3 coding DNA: TGTGCCAGCAGGCGGGACAGGGGTAGGGGGAATACGCAGTATTTT. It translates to CASRRDRGRGNTQYF.